These 10 T cell receptor beta chains came from one sample sequenced in a study of T-cell memory formation after mild COVID-19. TCRdb fed the 5' RACE reads into MiXCR, producing one record per CDR3 protein. The profile shows 270,000 or so distinct CDR3 sequences, roughly a sixth of them singletons. The sample was PBMCs or a T cell subset sorted from them (not recorded which). The receptors were gathered from a man aged 18 to 35 who had mild COVID-19 (a few samples of this study predate the infection). Cell type and time point are not known.

There are a few counts of this clonotype. The chain uses TRBV6-6 and TRBJ1-5; 10 nucleotides align to TRBD1. CDR1 and CDR2 (germline): MNHNY, SVGAGI (reference sequence). After removal of 1 base from V and 4 bases from J, the junction contained 1 base not matched to a gene. The CDR3 has 15 amino acids. The CDR3 here is CASSYWTGGNQPQHF. The DNA of the CDR3 is TGTGCCAGCAGTTACTGGACAGGGGGGAATCAGCCCCAGCATTTT.

The V and J genes are TRBV5-1 and TRBJ2-1; D remains unclear. With 1 base removed from V and 2 bases from J, the gap between germline ends came to 10 bases. CDR1 and CDR2 from the germline V gene are SGHRS and YFSETQ. CDR3 length: 15 residues. In DNA form, the CDR3 reads TGCGCCAGCAGCTTGAACCCTGGGCCCTACAATGAGCAGTTCTTC. Translated: CASSLNPGPYNEQFF.

This clonotype was recorded a few times. The CDR3 spells CASSRAGTGGYNEQFF. In DNA form, the CDR3 reads TGTGCCAGCTCACGGGCCGGGACAGGGGGTTACAATGAGCAGTTCTTC. The chain links TRBV18 to TRBJ2-1, with 11 bases that match TRBD1. In germline, CDR1 is KGHSH, CDR2 LQKENI. Losses at the gene ends were 4 bases for V and 4 bases for J; bases not matched to a gene: 6. CDR3 length equals 16 residues.

In its sample, this clonotype was seen a few times. The V and J genes are TRBV6-5 and TRBJ1-6; the D is unclear. The CDR3 is 12 residues long. Germline V CDR1 and CDR2: MNHEY, SVGAGI. Trimming took 2 bases from V and 8 from J, leaving 4 bases between them. The CDR3 loop is CASSYGDSPLHF. CDR3 nucleotides: TGTGCCAGCAGTTACGGGGATTCACCCCTCCACTTT.

This clonotype was seen more than once but under ten times. J is TRBJ2-1 and V is TRBV4-3; D unresolved. Trimming shortened V by 3 bases and J by 6 bases, and 9 bases separated the two germline ends. From germline, CDR1 is LGHNA and CDR2 YSLEER. The CDR3 runs to 13 residues. CDR3 nucleotides: TGCGCCAGCAGCCACGCTCTCTCCAATGAGCAGTTCTTC. It encodes CASSHALSNEQFF.

The rearrangement links TRBV7-9 to TRBJ2-6; D gene uncertain. The CDR3 is 17 residues long. The V end was cut by 1 base, the J end by 1 base, with 11 bases between. The germline gives CDR1 SEHNR, CDR2 FQNEAQ (reference sequence). The CDR3 DNA sequence: TGTGCCAGCAGCTTAGTTCGAGGTCGGTCTGGGGCCAACGTCCTGACTTTC. Translating it yields CASSLVRGRSGANVLTF.

This clonotype has a handful of counts. The V and J genes are TRBV29-1 and TRBJ2-1, with D possibly being TRBD2 (5 bases). The CDR3 runs 13 residues. Trimming removed 2 bases at V and 7 bases at J, with 12 bases between. Germline V gene data show CDR1 as SQVTM and CDR2 as ANQGSEA. The CDR3 is CSVEWRLGNEQFF. The DNA of the CDR3 is TGCAGCGTTGAATGGAGGCTGGGGAATGAGCAGTTCTTC.

V and J are TRBV4-3 and TRBJ2-3, with D unclear. The V gene lost 7 bases and the J gene lost 6 bases, with 17 bases spanning the gap. The CDR3 spans 14 residues. Germline CDR1 LGHNA, CDR2 YSLEER. CDR3 nucleotides: TGCGCCAGCATCGCAGCCTGCGAGATGGATACGCAGTATTTT. This sequence encodes CASIAACEMDTQYF.

This clonotype was counted a few times. The chain couples TRBV29-1 to TRBJ2-7; tentative D call: TRBD2 (7 bases). Deletions cut 7 bases from V and 0 bases from J, with 16 bases between. Germline values: CDR1 SQVTM, CDR2 ANQGSEA. The CDR3 covers 14 residues. The DNA for the CDR3 is TGCAGCGCCGAGGGGGGGGAATTCTCCTACGAGCAGTACTTC. Encoded protein: CSAEGGEFSYEQYF.

This clonotype was detected a few times. V is TRBV7-3 and J is TRBJ2-2; D is uncertain. The ends were cut back, 3 bases at V and 1 base at J, with 6 bases in the middle. Germline lookup yields CDR1 SGHTA and CDR2 FQGTGA. The CDR3 extends over 14 amino acids. CDR3 sequence (DNA): TGTGCCAGCAGCTTCTCCAGGAACACCGGGGAGCTGTTTTTT. Encoded protein: CASSFSRNTGELFF.